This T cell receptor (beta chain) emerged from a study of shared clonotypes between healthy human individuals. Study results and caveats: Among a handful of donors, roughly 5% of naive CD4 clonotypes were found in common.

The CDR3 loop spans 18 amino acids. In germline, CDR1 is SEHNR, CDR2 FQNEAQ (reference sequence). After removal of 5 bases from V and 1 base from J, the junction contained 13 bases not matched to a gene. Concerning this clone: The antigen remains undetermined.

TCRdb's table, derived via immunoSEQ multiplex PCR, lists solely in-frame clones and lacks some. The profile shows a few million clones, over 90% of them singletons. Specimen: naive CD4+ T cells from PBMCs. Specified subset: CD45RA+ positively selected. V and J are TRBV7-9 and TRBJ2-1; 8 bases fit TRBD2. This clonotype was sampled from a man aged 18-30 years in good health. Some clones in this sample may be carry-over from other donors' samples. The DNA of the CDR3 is TGTGCCAGCAGCCCGGCTGGCCTAGCGGGTTTGTCCTACAATGAGCAGTTCTTC. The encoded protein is CASSPAGLAGLSYNEQFF.